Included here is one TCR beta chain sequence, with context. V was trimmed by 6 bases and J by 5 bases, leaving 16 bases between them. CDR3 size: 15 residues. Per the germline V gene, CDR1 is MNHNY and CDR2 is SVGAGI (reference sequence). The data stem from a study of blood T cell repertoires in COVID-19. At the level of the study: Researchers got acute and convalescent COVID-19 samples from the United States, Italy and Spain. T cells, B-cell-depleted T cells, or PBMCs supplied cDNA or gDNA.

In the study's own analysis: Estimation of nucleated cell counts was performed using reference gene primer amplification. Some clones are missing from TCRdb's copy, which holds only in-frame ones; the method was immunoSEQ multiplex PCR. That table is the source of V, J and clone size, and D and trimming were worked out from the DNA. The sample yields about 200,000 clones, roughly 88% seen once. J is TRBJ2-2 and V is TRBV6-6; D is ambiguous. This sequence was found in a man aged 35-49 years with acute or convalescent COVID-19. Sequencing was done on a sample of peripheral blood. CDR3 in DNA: TGTGCCAGCAGCCCCGAATTGGGCAGTACCGGGGAGCTGTTTTTT. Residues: CASSPELGSTGELFF.